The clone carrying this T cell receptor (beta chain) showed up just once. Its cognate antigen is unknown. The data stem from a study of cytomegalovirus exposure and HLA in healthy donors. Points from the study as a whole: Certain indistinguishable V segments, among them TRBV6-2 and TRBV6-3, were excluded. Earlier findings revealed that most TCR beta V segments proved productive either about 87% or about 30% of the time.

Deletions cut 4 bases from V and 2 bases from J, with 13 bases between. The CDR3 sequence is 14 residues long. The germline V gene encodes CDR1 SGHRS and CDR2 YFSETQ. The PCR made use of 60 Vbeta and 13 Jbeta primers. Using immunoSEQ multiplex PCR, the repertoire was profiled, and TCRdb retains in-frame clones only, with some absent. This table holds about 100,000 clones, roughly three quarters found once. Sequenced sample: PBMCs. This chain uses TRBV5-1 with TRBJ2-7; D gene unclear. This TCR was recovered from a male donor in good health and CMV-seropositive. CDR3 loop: CASSSSGVTYEQYF. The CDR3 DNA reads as TGCGCCAGCAGCAGCTCAGGTGTTACCTACGAGCAGTACTTC.